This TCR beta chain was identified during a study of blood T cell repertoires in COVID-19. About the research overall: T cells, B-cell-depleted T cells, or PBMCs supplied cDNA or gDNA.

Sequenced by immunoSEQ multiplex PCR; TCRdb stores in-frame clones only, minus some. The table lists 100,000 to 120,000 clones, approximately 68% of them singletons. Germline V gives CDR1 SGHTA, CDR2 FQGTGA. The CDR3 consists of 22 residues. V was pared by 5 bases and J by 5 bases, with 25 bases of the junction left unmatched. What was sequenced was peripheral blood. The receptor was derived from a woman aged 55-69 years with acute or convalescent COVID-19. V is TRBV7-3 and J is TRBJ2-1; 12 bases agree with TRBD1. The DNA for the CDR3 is TGTGCCAGCAGCCCCTATCGCCCCGGGGACAGGGGGCGGGGGGGCCGCAACAATGAGCAGTTCTTC. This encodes CASSPYRPGDRGRGGRNNEQFF.